Shown below are 16 T cell receptor beta chains from a single sample sequenced in a study of control samples from healthy donors and cancer patients. The repertoire was sequenced with immunoSEQ multiplex PCR; TCRdb's copy has only in-frame clones and lacks some. The data hold about 180,000 clones, with almost 90% observed a single time. Sequencing was carried out using blood. These TCRs come from a woman aged 45-59 years in good health.

This sequence joins TRBV5-5 and TRBJ2-1, with 8 bases fitting TRBD2. V trimming: 1 base; J trimming: 11 bases; junction bases outside the gene matches: 5. The CDR3 is 13 amino acids. Germline V gives CDR1 SGHKS, CDR2 YYEKEE (reference sequence). The CDR3 loop reads CASSLTLAAKQFF. CDR3 nucleotides: TGTGCCAGCAGCTTGACACTAGCGGCAAAGCAGTTCTTC.

The chain has TRBV27 and TRBJ2-1, with 9 bases matching TRBD2. Germline V lookup: CDR1 MNHEY, CDR2 SMNVEV (reference sequence). V dropped 3 bases and J dropped 4; count of bases not matched to a gene: 7. CDR3 length equals 16 residues. As DNA, the CDR3 is TGTGCCAGCAGTTTCTGGGTTAGCGGGGGATACAATGAGCAGTTCTTC. Translation: CASSFWVSGGYNEQFF.

The chain joins TRBV28 to TRBJ1-2; possible D gene TRBD1, 6 bases. The V gene lost 5 bases and the J gene lost 7 bases, with 11 bases spanning the gap. Germline CDR1 reads MDHEN; CDR2 reads SYDVKM. CDR3 size: 12 residues. The CDR3 DNA sequence: TGTGCCAGCAGTACCCAGGGGTTTGGCTACACCTTC. Protein product: CASSTQGFGYTF.

The chain combines TRBV15 with TRBJ1-5; D unclear. Trimming took off 0 bases at V and 5 bases at J, with 5 bases between the two ends. The germline V gene has CDR1 LNHNV and CDR2 YYDKDF (reference sequence). The CDR3 is 13 residues long. CDR3 amino acids: CATSRDTYQPQHF. As DNA, the CDR3 is TGTGCCACCAGCAGAGATACGTATCAGCCCCAGCATTTT.

As regards this clone: Other DNA sequences in this specimen translate into the identical CDR3. The V call is TRBV27, the J call TRBJ2-5; D may be TRBD1 (5 bases). The V and J ends lost 5 bases and 5 bases respectively, with 6 bases between them. The CDR3 length is 11 residues. Germline CDR1 is MNHEY and CDR2 is SMNVEV (reference sequence). The CDR3 sequence is CASSPGETQYF. DNA of the CDR3: TGTGCCAGCAGTCCAGGGGAGACCCAGTACTTC.

The J gene is TRBJ1-2, the V gene TRBV10-3, with unresolved D. Germline CDR1 and CDR2: ENHRY and SYGVKD. V lost 4 bases, J lost 8 bases, and 11 bases lay in between. The CDR3 extends over 12 amino acids. The CDR3 DNA reads TGTGCCATCAGTGTTTCGTTGGGAGGCTACACCTTC. It yields the protein CAISVSLGGYTF.

The CDR3 spells CASSLAAGTGGVGIQYF. CDR3 DNA sequence: TGTGCCAGCAGCTTGGCTGCAGGGACAGGGGGGGTGGGCATTCAGTACTTC. The chain combines TRBV5-6 with TRBJ2-4; 11 bases map to TRBD1. The germline CDR1 and CDR2 sequences are SGHDT and YYEEEE. This CDR3 has 17 residues. V trimming: 0 bases; J trimming: 9 bases; junction bases outside the gene matches: 11.

The rearrangement joins TRBV27 to TRBJ1-4; 8 bases map to TRBD1. Germline CDR1 MNHEY, CDR2 SMNVEV (reference sequence). The CDR3 is 15 residues long. V was clipped by 4 bases and J by 7 bases; unmatched bases: 8. The chain's CDR3 is CASSSLDRVREKLFF. The DNA for the CDR3 is TGTGCCAGCAGTTCCTTGGACAGGGTACGTGAAAAACTGTTTTTT.

J is TRBJ2-7 and V is TRBV5-1; 7 bases are a match to TRBD1. Germline loops: CDR1 SGHRS, CDR2 YFSETQ. The V segment lost 0 bases and the J segment 2 bases; nucleotides outside the gene matches: 5. The CDR3 has 15 residues. This chain's CDR3 is CASSLAGDRPYEQYF. The CDR3 nucleotides read TGCGCCAGCAGCTTGGCCGGGGACAGACCCTACGAGCAGTACTTC.

The chain uses TRBV6-2 or TRBV6-3 and TRBJ1-1, with 8 bases matching TRBD1. The CDR3 is 17 amino acids. Germline V lookup: CDR1 MNHEY, CDR2 SVGEGT. V lost 2 bases and J lost 4; bases outside the gene matches: 12. DNA of the CDR3: TGTGCCAGCAGTTACCCACGGACAGGGCGGGTTCGCACTGAAGCTTTCTTT. Encoded protein: CASSYPRTGRVRTEAFF.

V gene TRBV15 combines with J gene TRBJ1-5, with a tentative D call TRBD1 (5 bases). This CDR3 contains 17 residues. The V end was cut by 2 bases, the J end by 2 bases, with 16 bases between. Germline V gene sequence: CDR1 LNHNV, CDR2 YYDKDF (reference sequence). CDR3 in amino acids: CATSRPGEQGGNQPQHF. As DNA, the CDR3 is TGTGCCACCAGCAGACCCGGGGAGCAGGGAGGCAATCAGCCCCAGCATTTT.

The CDR3 nucleotides read TGTGCCAGCAACACAGGGGTGTGGAGCACCGGGGAGCTGTTTTTT. Its protein is CASNTGVWSTGELFF. The J gene is TRBJ2-2, the V gene TRBV6-5; 7 nucleotides align to TRBD1. CDR3 size: 15 residues. CDR1 is MNHEY, CDR2 SVGAGI, per germline. J lost 4 bases, V lost 7 bases, and 9 bases had no gene match.

CDR3 in amino acids: CASSYQGYENTEAFF. The CDR3, as DNA: TGTGCCAGCAGTTATCAGGGGTATGAGAACACTGAAGCTTTCTTT. The V and J genes are TRBV6-5 and TRBJ1-1, with D possibly matching TRBD1 (6 bases). The CDR3 spans 15 residues. Germline-derived CDR1 and CDR2 are MNHEY and SVGAGI. Trimming took off 3 bases at V and 1 base at J, with 12 bases between the two ends.

The rearrangement joins TRBV19 to TRBJ2-7; D is undetermined. Germline CDR1 and CDR2: LNHDA and SQIVND (reference sequence). V shed 6 bases and J shed 0 bases, with 9 bases lying between them. This CDR3 contains 13 residues. The CDR3 region is CASRRDGSYEQYF. The CDR3 DNA follows: TGTGCCAGTAGACGCGACGGCTCCTACGAGCAGTACTTC.

V and J are TRBV4-3 and TRBJ1-6; D remains unclear. Between the trimmed V and J ends, which lost 3 bases and 7 bases, there was a span of 10 bases. The CDR3 sequence is 14 residues long. The germline V gene has CDR1 LGHNA and CDR2 YSLEER. The CDR3 sequence: CASSQGFVNSPLHF. Written as DNA, the CDR3 is TGCGCCAGCAGCCAGGGATTTGTGAATTCACCCCTCCACTTT.

This rearrangement joins TRBV6-5 to TRBJ2-1, with 7 bases fitting TRBD2. Trimming cost V 7 bases and J 8 bases; bases outside gene matches: 14. The CDR3 sequence is 15 residues long. In germline, CDR1 is MNHEY, CDR2 SVGAGI. CDR3 nucleotides: TGTGCCAGCACCGGCGGGACTAACCCCAACGATGAGCAGTTCTTC. Residues: CASTGGTNPNDEQFF.